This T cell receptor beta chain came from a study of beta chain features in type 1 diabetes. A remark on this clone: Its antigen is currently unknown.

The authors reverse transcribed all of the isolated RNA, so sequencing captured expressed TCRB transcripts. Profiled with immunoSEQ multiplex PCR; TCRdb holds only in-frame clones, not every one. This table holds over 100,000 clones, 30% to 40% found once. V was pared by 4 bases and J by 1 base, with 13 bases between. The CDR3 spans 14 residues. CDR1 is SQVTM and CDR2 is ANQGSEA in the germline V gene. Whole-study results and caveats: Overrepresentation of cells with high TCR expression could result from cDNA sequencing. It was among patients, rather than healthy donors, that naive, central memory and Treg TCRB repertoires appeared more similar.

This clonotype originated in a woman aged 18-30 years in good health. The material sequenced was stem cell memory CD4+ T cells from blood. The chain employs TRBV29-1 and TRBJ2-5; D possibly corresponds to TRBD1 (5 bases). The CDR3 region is CSVAVMGRQETQYF. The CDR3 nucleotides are TGCAGCGTTGCGGTAATGGGGCGCCAAGAGACCCAGTACTTC.